A selection of T cell receptor beta chains follows, all from one sample in a study of shared clonotypes between healthy human individuals. Generated by immunoSEQ multiplex PCR, the TCRdb table keeps only in-frame clones and is missing some. This repertoire shows 2 million to 2.5 million clones, just over 90% found once; its top ten account for under 0.45%. Material for sequencing was naive CD4+ T cells from PBMCs. The receptors here all came from a man between 18 and 29 years old in good health. Some clones in this sample may be carry-over from other donors' samples. CDR3s include the opening cysteine and the closing phenylalanine or tryptophan. The order of the fields is V gene, clone size, CDR3 protein. Clone sizes are given selectively: once, few, many, or a class where the clone is expanded.

V: TRBV7-2
size: -
CDR3: CASSLRTGGGELFF

V: TRBV28
size: -
CDR3: CASSPPGATYGYTF

V: TRBV7-3
size: -
CDR3: CASRLSGSTDTQYF

V: TRBV6-1
size: -
CDR3: CASSETDRYNEQFF

V: TRBV28
size: -
CDR3: CATLRGLAGDRNIQYF

V: TRBV28
size: -
CDR3: CASSRRDRDLAKNIQYF

V: TRBV4-2
size: -
CDR3: CASSQTSGSAYNEQFF

V: TRBV6-5
size: -
CDR3: CASSYAGRTGEQYF

V: TRBV28
size: once
CDR3: CASSRAGTAYGYTF

V: TRBV5-1
size: -
CDR3: CASSTGQGNTEAFF

V: TRBV6-5
size: few
CDR3: CASSYTLGNTEAFF

V: TRBV29-1
size: -
CDR3: CSVERDSGTEAFF

V: TRBV2
size: -
CDR3: CASSGEAGNGYTF

V: TRBV28
size: -
CDR3: CASSKSGIRNEQYF

V: TRBV5-1
size: -
CDR3: CASSPTGSQSRYEQYF

V: TRBV7-2
size: -
CDR3: CASSVRRMIQGDTEAFF

V: TRBV5-4
size: -
CDR3: CASSLSPPGQGYEQYF

V: TRBV27
size: -
CDR3: CASSFRLAGGNEQFF

V: TRBV6-5
size: once
CDR3: CASGSGSGLTGELFF

V: TRBV11-2
size: -
CDR3: CASSLVGTEAFF

V: TRBV7-9
size: -
CDR3: CASSLARPSQETQYF

V: TRBV7-9
size: once
CDR3: CASSLDSRTAAFF

V: TRBV29-1
size: -
CDR3: CSVRNGYNEQFF

V: TRBV28
size: -
CDR3: CASSLNPSSYNEQFF